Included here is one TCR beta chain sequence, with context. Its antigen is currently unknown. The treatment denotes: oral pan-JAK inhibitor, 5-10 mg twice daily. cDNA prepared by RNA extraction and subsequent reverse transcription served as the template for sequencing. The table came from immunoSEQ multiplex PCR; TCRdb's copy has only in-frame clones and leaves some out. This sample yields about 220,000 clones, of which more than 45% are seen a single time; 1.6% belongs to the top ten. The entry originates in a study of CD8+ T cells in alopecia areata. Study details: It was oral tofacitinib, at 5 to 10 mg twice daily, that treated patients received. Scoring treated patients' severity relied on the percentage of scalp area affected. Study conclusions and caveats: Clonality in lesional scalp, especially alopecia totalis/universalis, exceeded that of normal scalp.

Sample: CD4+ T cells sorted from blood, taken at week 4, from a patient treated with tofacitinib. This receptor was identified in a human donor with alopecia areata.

This CDR3 reads CASSLDGNEQFF. The DNA of the CDR3 is TGCGCCAGCAGCCTGGACGGCAATGAGCAGTTCTTC. This chain links TRBV5-1 with TRBJ2-1; D not certain. V lost 4 bases to trimming and J lost 6 bases, with 8 bases between them. CDR1 and CDR2 (germline): SGHRS, YFSETQ. This CDR3 has 12 amino acids.